What follows is one T cell receptor beta chain and its context. This clone was picked up many times. The antigen it binds to is not known. Base qualities are not at hand, and no much larger clone is one base apart. V is pared back by 6 bases and J by 3 bases, with 14 bases lying between the germline termini. CDR3 length: 14 amino acids, cysteine to phenylalanine. This entry keeps only the CDR3 DNA: 42 bases, framed from base 1. The CDR1 and CDR2 encoded by the germline V gene are SGHTA and FQGNSA. Related bone marrow donors provided peripheral blood samples on the day of marrow donation. Mononuclear cells from peripheral blood and bone marrow were separated by Ficoll-Hypaque density centrifugation and then cryopreserved. This entry belongs to a study of T cells after posttransplantation cyclophosphamide (dated by TCRdb to the mid-2010s). For the wider study: Using TRB sequencing, the study followed how the T cell repertoire reconstituted after myeloablative bone marrow transplantation in which posttransplantation cyclophosphamide served as GVHD prophylaxis. Samples from some 33 PTCy-treated patients and roughly 17 related bone marrow donors of those patients were subjected to antigen receptor sequencing. Blood from all 35 or so PTCy patients with 1-year posttransplant specimens was subjected to TRB sequencing. In 3 patients, up to about 3 additional blood samples taken between 2 and 5.2 years after transplant also underwent TRB sequencing, as did pretransplant blood from 4 patients. TRA and TRB clonality were tightly correlated in ten or so samples, so subsequent TCR analyses focused on TRB only. Public TRB sequences were compared against a database of over 3,000 sequences linked to responses to pathogens, tumor antigens, self-antigens and alloantigens. Overall results and qualifications from the work: The TRB repertoires of T cells infiltrating skin or the GI tract showed only limited overlap with the TRB repertoires found in blood. Across 45 to 50 patients, TRB clonality was highly associated with recipient CMV seropositivity and CMV reactivation, and PTCy diversity was similar to diversity in CNI/methotrexate controls. Donor-recipient similarity was low at 1-2 months but increased during the first year, and donor CD8+ memory clones often dominated later blood repertoires.

TRB sequencing used genomic DNA with the immunoSEQ assay at survey resolution or the hsTCRB kit. Under the source paper's analysis protocol: Initial read processing used immunoSEQ software, and repertoire analyses used the LymphoSeq R package. Clonality was computed as 1 minus normalized Shannon entropy; Gini coefficient was also calculated for each TRB dataset. To infer phenotypes in unsorted samples, TRB sequences from sorted subsets of the recipient or donor were mapped onto the unsorted samples of the same recipient. TCRdb's version of the immuneACCESS table is confined to in-frame rearrangements and falls short of the full clone set. An unresolved V gene accounts for under half of the shortfall where checked; the remainder is of unknown origin. The V and J calls and clone size are taken from that table; D and trimming were inferred from the DNA. The sample features approximately 34,000 clones, and none is a singleton. The top ten clones comprise approximately 7.2% of the sample.

The sequence derives from a woman in her 50s in good health and a related stem cell transplant donor. The chain couples TRBV7-2 to TRBJ1-1; TRBD1 is possibly the D segment (6 matching bases). The sample consisted of PBMCs. The DNA sequence is TGTGCCAGCAGTTCAGGGGTTCCGGACACTGAAGCTTTCTTT. Its translation is CASSSGVPDTEAFF.